The 19 T cell receptor beta chains presented below share a single source sample, sequenced in a study of T-cell memory formation after mild COVID-19. Each CDR3 protein gets one entry after TCRdb re-called the 5' RACE reads with MiXCR. Of 450,000 to 650,000 distinct CDR3 sequences listed, 20% are singletons. The sequenced sample was PBMCs or a T cell subset sorted from them (not recorded which). The receptors come from an adult woman who had mild COVID-19 (a few samples of this study predate the infection). Cell type and time point are not known.

This clonotype turned up a few times. CDR3 sequence: CASSEAGETGPGPETQYF. The CDR3 coding sequence is TGTGCCAGCAGTGAAGCTGGGGAAACGGGGCCGGGGCCAGAGACCCAGTACTTC. This chain uses TRBV2 with TRBJ2-5; D is perhaps TRBD1 or TRBD2 (5 bases each). The CDR3 contains 18 residues. Looked up from germline, CDR1 is SNHLY and CDR2 is FYNNEI. V was trimmed by 0 bases and J by 4 bases, leaving 21 bases between them.

This clonotype was found many times. The chain carries TRBV15 and TRBJ1-1; 7 bases align to TRBD1. This CDR3 contains 16 residues. V shed 5 bases and J 2 bases; nucleotides not matched to a gene: 11. Germline CDR1 LNHNV, CDR2 YYDKDF (reference sequence). CDR3 in DNA: TGTGCCACCAGCCCCGACCCCGGGACAGCAAACACTGAAGCTTTCTTT. Its translation: CATSPDPGTANTEAFF.

V is TRBV2 and J is TRBJ2-1; 10 bases align to TRBD1. CDR1 SNHLY and CDR2 FYNNEI come from the germline V gene. The trim removed 6 bases at V and 1 base at J, leaving 3 bases unmatched. This CDR3 is 15 amino acids long. Here the CDR3 DNA reads TGTGCCAGCAGGGCGGGACAGGGGTCCTACAATGAGCAGTTCTTC. Amino acid sequence: CASRAGQGSYNEQFF. The full variable domain, completed using reference TRBV2 and TRBJ2-1, is EPEVTQTPSHQVTQMGQEVILRCVPISNHLYFYWYRQILGQKVEFLVSFYNNEISEKSEIFDDQFSVERPDGSNFTLKIRSTKLEDSAMYFCASRAGQGSYNEQFFGPGTRLTVL.

This chain links TRBV18 with TRBJ1-2; TRBD1 matches 8 bases. Germline CDR1 and CDR2: KGHSH and LQKENI. V shed 6 bases and J 8 bases; nucleotides not matched to a gene: 14. The CDR3 runs to 15 residues. CDR3 nucleotides: TGTGCCAGCTCGCTCACAGGGGGTGAAGCAGTGGGCTACACCTTC. Amino acids: CASSLTGGEAVGYTF. Full variable domain (outside the CDR3, taken from reference TRBV18 and TRBJ1-2): NAGVMQNPRHLVRRRGQEARLRCSPMKGHSHVYWYRQLPEEGLKFMVYLQKENIIDESGMPKERFSAEFPKEGPSILRIQQVVRGDSAAYFCASSLTGGEAVGYTFGSGTRLTVV.

This clonotype was found a few times. J is TRBJ2-7 and V is TRBV5-1; tentatively, D is TRBD2 (5 bases). The V end lost 4 bases, the J end lost 5 bases, and 19 bases lay between the germline ends. Germline V gene sequence: CDR1 SGHRS, CDR2 YFSETQ. The CDR3 is 15 residues long. The CDR3 region has the DNA TGCGCCAGCAGCCCCCAGGCACCCCCGAGGGACGAGCAGTACTTC. Encoded protein: CASSPQAPPRDEQYF.

This clonotype was counted between two and nine times. V is TRBV19 and J is TRBJ1-1; the D gene is possibly TRBD1 (6 bases). This CDR3 contains 13 residues. Germline values: CDR1 LNHDA, CDR2 SQIVND (reference sequence). With 5 bases removed from V and 6 bases from J, the gap between germline ends came to 13 bases. The CDR3 loop is CASSEDRVSEAFF. The DNA of the CDR3 is TGTGCCAGTAGTGAGGACAGAGTGTCTGAAGCTTTCTTT.

There are a few counts of this clonotype. The genes are TRBV5-1 and TRBJ2-3; D uncertain. The germline V gene encodes CDR1 SGHRS and CDR2 YFSETQ. The CDR3 totals 14 residues. V shed 0 bases and J shed 5 bases, with 10 bases lying between them. The CDR3 bases are TGCGCCAGCAGCTTGGCATTTGCGGAAGATACGCAGTATTTT. Translation gives CASSLAFAEDTQYF. Filled out from reference TRBV5-1 and TRBJ2-3, the complete variable domain reads KAGVTQTPRYLIKTRGQQVTLSCSPISGHRSVSWYQQTPGQGLQFLFEYFSETQRNKGNFPGRFSGRQFSNSRSEMNVSTLELGDSALYLCASSLAFAEDTQYFGPGTRLTVL.

This chain uses TRBV15 with TRBJ1-4; TRBD1 matches 7 bases. From germline, CDR1 is LNHNV and CDR2 YYDKDF (reference sequence). CDR3 size: 15 residues. V shed 0 bases and J 16 bases; nucleotides not matched to a gene: 14. The CDR3 region has the DNA TGTGCCACCAGCAGAGATCGGTCGGGACAGTCTCTAACGTTTTTT. Protein: CATSRDRSGQSLTFF.

This clonotype occurred a few times. The chain uses TRBV5-1 and TRBJ1-4; no definite D call. The CDR3 loop spans 16 amino acids. Germline CDR1 is SGHRS and CDR2 is YFSETQ. Trimming removed 0 bases from V and 8 bases from J, with 17 bases in between. The DNA for the CDR3 is TGCGCCAGCAGCTTGGGATCCAACAGCAAAGGGGAAAAACTGTTTTTT. Its translation is CASSLGSNSKGEKLFF.

This chain joins TRBV12-3 or TRBV12-4 and TRBJ2-2; D possibly corresponds to TRBD2 (7 bases). Between the trimmed V and J ends, which lost 8 bases and 4 bases, there was a span of 14 bases. This CDR3 contains 14 residues. The CDR3 reads CASSRGGGTGELFF. CDR3 DNA sequence: TGTGCCAGCTCTAGGGGGGGCGGCACCGGGGAGCTGTTTTTT.

The chain recombines TRBV4-1 with TRBJ1-5, with TRBD1 as a possible D gene (5 bases). V lost 8 bases and J lost 6, with 20 bases in between. CDR3 size: 15 residues. Germline V gene lookup returns CDR1 MGHRA and CDR2 YSYEKL. CDR3 nucleotides: TGCGCCAGCGCCCCCGGCCGGGGAAGGGGTCAGCCCCAGCATTTT. Its protein product is CASAPGRGRGQPQHF.

This clonotype was recorded a few times. The chain is built from TRBV24-1 and TRBJ2-7; the D gene is possibly TRBD1 (5 bases). V lost 5 bases and J 7 bases, leaving 11 bases between the germline ends. CDR1 and CDR2 from the germline V gene are KGHDR and SFDVKD. The CDR3 covers 12 residues. CDR3 DNA: TGTGCCACCAGTGTGTCAGGGCTGGAGCAGTACTTC. Translating gives CATSVSGLEQYF.

The gene calls are TRBV5-1 and TRBJ1-2; the D gene is possibly TRBD1 (6 bases). The CDR3 runs 14 residues. The V end lost 7 bases, the J end lost 4 bases, and 17 bases lay between the germline ends. In germline, CDR1 is SGHRS, CDR2 YFSETQ. The CDR3 coding sequence is TGCGCCAGCGGACTACAGGGCGGTGTCTATGGCTACACCTTC. Its translation is CASGLQGGVYGYTF. Complete variable domain (other parts from reference TRBV5-1 and TRBJ1-2): KAGVTQTPRYLIKTRGQQVTLSCSPISGHRSVSWYQQTPGQGLQFLFEYFSETQRNKGNFPGRFSGRQFSNSRSEMNVSTLELGDSALYLCASGLQGGVYGYTFGSGTRLTVV.

V usage is TRBV4-2 and J usage is TRBJ2-1; the D call may be TRBD1 or TRBD2 (5 bases each). Germline CDR1 is LGHNA and CDR2 is YNFKEQ. The CDR3 sequence is 16 residues long. Deletions cut 0 bases from V and 7 bases from J, with 16 bases between. CDR3: CASSQDFGTPGNEQFF. The CDR3 region has the DNA TGTGCCAGCAGCCAAGATTTCGGGACCCCGGGGAATGAGCAGTTCTTC.

This clonotype was counted between two and nine times. J is TRBJ2-7 and V is TRBV7-2, with 11 positions matching TRBD1. J lost 2 bases, V lost 3 bases, and 3 bases had no gene match. Germline values: CDR1 SGHTA, CDR2 FQGNSA. The CDR3 is 15 residues long. DNA for the CDR3: TGTGCCAGCAGCTTGGACAGGGGGCCCGCCTACGAGCAGTACTTC. Amino acid sequence: CASSLDRGPAYEQYF.

The genes are TRBV5-6 and TRBJ2-7, with 8 nucleotides matching TRBD2. Germline V lookup: CDR1 SGHDT, CDR2 YYEEEE. This CDR3 contains 14 residues. Trimming removed 5 bases from V and 5 bases from J; junction bases left unmatched: 9. The CDR3 loop reads CASSILAGSHEQYF. CDR3 nucleotides: TGTGCCAGCAGTATTTTAGCGGGGAGCCACGAGCAGTACTTC.

Details on this clonotype: A much larger clone differs from this one at a single base, so this may be a read error. The genes are TRBV4-1 and TRBJ2-2, with D maybe TRBD1 (5 bases). The CDR3 spans 13 residues. Trimming took 0 bases from V and 6 from J, leaving 5 bases between them. Germline V gene data show CDR1 as MGHRA and CDR2 as YSYEKL. The CDR3 DNA sequence: TGCGCCAGCAGCCAAGACAGGGCCGGGGAGCTGTTTTTT. This gives the protein CASSQDRAGELFF.

The chain is built from TRBV7-6 and TRBJ2-5; 11 bases agree with TRBD2. The CDR3 has 15 amino acids. CDR1 is SGHVS and CDR2 is FNYEAQ in the germline V gene. V gave up 4 bases and J gave up 5 bases; unmatched junction bases: 6. The CDR3, as DNA: TGTGCCAGCAGCTCTACTAGCGGGGGATTCGAGACCCAGTACTTC. Its protein is CASSSTSGGFETQYF.

This clonotype has only a few counts. This chain joins TRBV5-1 and TRBJ1-4, with no clear D. The germline V gene has CDR1 SGHRS and CDR2 YFSETQ. The CDR3 has 15 residues. Trimming took off 3 bases at V and 4 bases at J, with 13 bases between the two ends. CDR3 loop: CASSSEGSINEKLFF. CDR3 in DNA: TGCGCCAGCAGCTCCGAAGGGAGTATTAATGAAAAACTGTTTTTT.